A single T cell receptor beta chain is shown here with its context. Amplification used 60 Vbeta primers and 13 Jbeta primers. Authors' data handling: In a later analysis, some 10 million of some 80 million unique beta chains occurred in at least two donors. The method was immunoSEQ multiplex PCR; TCRdb's version includes in-frame clones alone and lacks a portion of them. The V and J calls and clone size were taken over from that table, and D and trimming were inferred from the DNA. The sample has over 150,000 clones; 75% are singletons. The data derive from a study of cytomegalovirus exposure and HLA in healthy donors. Germline CDR1 and CDR2: SGHNT and YYREEE (reference sequence). Trimming stripped 3 bases from V and 5 bases from J, with 12 bases between. This CDR3 spans 15 amino acids.

Specimen: PBMCs. This sequence was found in a woman between 50 and 59 years old in good health and CMV-seropositive. The chain links TRBV5-4 to TRBJ1-6, with D unresolved. CDR3 coding DNA: TGTGCCAGCAGCTCCGAAGGAGGTGATAATTCACCCCTCCACTTT. Amino acids: CASSSEGGDNSPLHF.